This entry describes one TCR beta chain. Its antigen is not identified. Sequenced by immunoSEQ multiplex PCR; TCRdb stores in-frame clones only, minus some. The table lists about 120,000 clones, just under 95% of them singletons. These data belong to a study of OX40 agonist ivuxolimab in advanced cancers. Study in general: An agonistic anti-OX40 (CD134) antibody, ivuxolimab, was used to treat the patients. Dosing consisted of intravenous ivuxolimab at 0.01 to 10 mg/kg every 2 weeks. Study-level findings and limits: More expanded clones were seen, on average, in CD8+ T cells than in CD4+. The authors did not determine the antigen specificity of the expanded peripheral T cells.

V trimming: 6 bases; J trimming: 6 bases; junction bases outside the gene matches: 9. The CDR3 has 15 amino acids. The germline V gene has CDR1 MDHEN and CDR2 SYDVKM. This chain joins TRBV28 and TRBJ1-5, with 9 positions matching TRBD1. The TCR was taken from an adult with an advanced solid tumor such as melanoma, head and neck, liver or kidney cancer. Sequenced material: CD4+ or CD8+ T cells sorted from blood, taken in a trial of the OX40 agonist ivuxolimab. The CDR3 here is CASSPNTDRGQPQHF. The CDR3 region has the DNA TGTGCCAGCAGCCCTAACACGGACAGGGGTCAGCCCCAGCATTTT.